The present T cell receptor beta chain was sequenced within a study of response to subunit inactivated influenza vaccine. As to this clonotype: What it binds is not known.

Study-wide points: After each seasonal influenza vaccination, few new T cells are recruited, the authors suggested.

Unmatched junction bases numbered 2, after V lost 7 bases and J lost 4 bases. CDR1 and CDR2 from the germline V gene are SQVTM and ANQGSEA. This CDR3 region has 11 residues. TCRdb analysed the RT-PCR reads with MiXCR anew, one entry per CDR3 protein. The sample has approximately 200,000 distinct CDR3 sequences, over 13% seen once. Sequenced here: CD8+ T cells sorted from PBMCs, sampled approximately 5 days after vaccination. V is TRBV29-1 and J is TRBJ1-1; TRBD1 matches at 8 bases. This receptor was taken from a man aged 45-60 years who received an inactivated influenza vaccine. CDR3 sequence (DNA): TGCAGCGCCACAGGGGGCACTGAAGCTTTCTTT. This encodes CSATGGTEAFF.